The T cell receptor beta chain described here comes from a study of CD8 T cells in Susac syndrome. The CDR3 contains 15 residues. Trimming removed 0 bases from V and 5 bases from J, with 11 bases in between. Germline loops: CDR1 LGHDT, CDR2 YNNKEL (reference sequence). Blood CD8+ and CD4+ T cells underwent high-throughput TCR beta sequencing. Treatment-naive patients with stable or active relapsing-remitting disease were the multiple sclerosis controls. The CD8+ and CD4+ T cells were isolated magnetically using a negative isolation approach, whereas the TEMRA cells were enriched by FACS. RNA, at 0.5 to 1 ug, was reverse transcribed with random hexamers. The CDR3 of TCR beta was amplified by immunoSEQ multiplex PCR across 54 Vbeta and 13 Jbeta. TCRdb re-called the immunoSEQ multiplex PCR reads with MiXCR, one entry per CDR3 protein. The table lists around 200,000 distinct CDR3 sequences, almost 96% of them singletons.

V gene TRBV3-1 combines with J gene TRBJ1-5; no firm D call. This sequence originates from a human donor with multiple sclerosis. The source material was CD4+ T cells from PBMCs. The CDR3 DNA follows: TGTGCCAGCAGCCAAGATGCGGGGTCCGATCAGCCCCAGCATTTT. This sequence encodes CASSQDAGSDQPQHF.